This T cell receptor (beta chain) was captured in a study of radiotherapy plus CTLA-4 blockade in lung cancer. About the research overall: Patients showed objective responses in 18% of cases, and disease control was achieved by 25% to 35%. The study's findings and limits: TCR clones originating in tumors grew in number in blood after radiotherapy plus ipilimumab.

This clone was counted a few times. Its cognate antigen is unknown. Measured with immunoSEQ multiplex PCR; TCRdb has only the in-frame clones, and not every one. This repertoire shows under 70,000 clones, around 77% found once; its top ten account for about 4.5%. V lost 8 bases to trimming and J lost 5 bases; unmatched junction nucleotides: 7. The germline V gene encodes CDR1 WSHSY and CDR2 SAAADI. The CDR3 runs to 13 residues. Patients had chemo-refractory metastatic non-small-cell lung cancer and received focal radiation plus CTLA-4 blockade that used ipilimumab. Sequenced material: peripheral blood, taken from a patient treated with radiotherapy plus ipilimumab. This rearrangement joins TRBV10-2 to TRBJ1-1, with 8 nucleotides matching TRBD1. The origin of this receptor is a human donor with non-small cell lung cancer who had a complete response to radiotherapy plus ipilimumab. The DNA for the CDR3 is TGCGCCAGCGCCCCGGACAGGGTGACTGAAGCTTTCTTT. It translates to CASAPDRVTEAFF.